This entry concerns a single T cell receptor beta chain. Antigen: not known. The CDR3 is 15 amino acids. V shed 4 bases and J shed 9 bases, with 19 bases lying between them. CDR1 is LGHDT and CDR2 is YNNKEL in the germline V gene (reference sequence). The data stem from a study of CD8 T cells in Susac syndrome. Study-level findings and limits: The TCR sequencing and HLA analysis in the study involved a relatively small number of individuals, as the study acknowledged.

The authors negatively isolated CD8+ and CD4+ T cells and FACS-enriched TEMRA cells. An input of roughly 0.5 to 1 ug of RNA was subjected to reverse transcription using random hexamers. With immunoSEQ multiplex PCR, TCR beta CDR3 was amplified across 54 Vbeta and 13 Jbeta. TCRdb re-called the immunoSEQ multiplex PCR reads with MiXCR, one entry per CDR3 protein. The sample shows 150,000 to 200,000 distinct CDR3 sequences, around 96% of them seen only once. The chain couples TRBV3-1 to TRBJ2-1, with D hard to call. The TCR comes from a human donor in good health. The specimen was CD4+ T cells from PBMCs. The CDR3 protein is CASSLGSTEASEQFF. As DNA, the CDR3 is TGTGCCAGCAGCCTCGGGTCCACAGAAGCAAGTGAGCAGTTCTTC.